The sequence of this T cell receptor (beta chain) was determined in a study of regulatory T cells in long-lasting Graves disease (dated by TCRdb to the early 2020s). Study-wide context: To count as having persistent Graves' disease, a patient had to have received antithyroid drug treatment for over 5 years with TSH receptor autoantibodies remaining persistently positive. Patients with persistent Graves' disease were compared with patients with newly diagnosed Graves' disease using TCR sequencing and RNA sequencing of peripheral blood. The study took place in China and was registered as a clinical trial. A total of roughly 33 samples were covered by TCR sequencing, comprising around 13 persistent and roughly 20 newly diagnosed Graves' disease patients. In the clinical cohort, patients with persistent Graves' disease had used antithyroid drugs for an average of about 9.4 years. General study outcomes and caveats: Persistent disease showed preferential use of TRBV28, TRBJ1-2 and TRBJ2-5, whereas newly diagnosed disease favored TRBV20-1 and TRBJ2-1. The authors noted that the small sample size was a limitation that may lower accuracy. Compared with newly diagnosed patients, patients with persistent Graves' disease had lower TCR Shannon entropy and fewer highly expanded clones, which suggests clonal expansion. Only the TCR beta chain was sequenced and analyzed. Because the primary lesion, thyroid tissue, could not be accessed, the study looked at peripheral blood alone. Persistent patients shared more public clonotypes among themselves (around 3,000) than newly diagnosed patients did (over 900).

On this clonotype itself: Its antigen has not been determined. No base quality values were provided; no much bigger clone lies one nucleotide off.

Library preparation employed multiplex PCR. Sequenced using an Illumina HiSeq 4000. TCR beta libraries were built with iRepertoire HTBI primers and Arm-PCR amplification of CDR3 regions. Gel purification was performed on PCR products prior to sequencing. As for the authors' bioinformatics: Across samples, about 64 TRBV and 15 or so TRBJ segments were identified and used for gene usage analysis of CDR3 amino acid clonotypes. Filtered high-quality paired reads were merged into contigs using COPE and FqMerger. BLAST was used to align contigs to IMGT TRBV, TRBD and TRBJ reference genes, with CDR3 defined following IMGT. Highly expanded clones were defined as clonotypes with a frequency above 0.1%. Shannon entropy was used to measure repertoire diversity, and the Gini coefficient was used to measure V-J evenness. A clonotype was considered public if more than one individual shared it. The public reads were run again by TCRdb, first through fastp at Q25 and then through MiXCR, and only productive beta chains were kept. CDR3 protein sequences are deduplicated, and each keeps its most common genes and DNA. The V and J calls were determined by TCRdb, not by the authors. The sample table holds 360,000 or so distinct CDR3 sequences, of which roughly 24% were seen once. Together, the top ten hold about 27% of the sample.

The junction carries 16 bases between V and J, which are trimmed by 2 bases and 1 base respectively. The CDR3 has 17 amino acids, counting the end cysteine and phenylalanine. The kept DNA is CDR3 alone, 51 bases in frame from the first base. As encoded in the germline V gene, CDR1 is MNHEY while CDR2 is SVGAGI. The time point label for this specimen denotes: persistent/refractory GD, antithyroid drugs over 5 years with positive TRAb. RNA was extracted from PBMCs in TRIzol for both TCR sequencing and RNA sequencing. Graves' disease was diagnosed according to American Thyroid Association guidelines. Recruitment of patients was carried out at an endocrinology department in Xi'an, China. Each patient gave roughly 8.4 milliliters of peripheral blood, collected in an EDTA anticoagulant tube. Ficoll Paque Plus density gradient separation was used to isolate PBMCs, and no additional T cell sorting was done. An Agilent 2100 Bioanalyzer and agarose gel were used to check RNA quality, while a NanoDrop 2000 measured RNA concentration.

The V gene is TRBV6-5 and the J gene is TRBJ2-3; no D segment can be confidently identified. The source material was peripheral blood mononuclear cells (PBMCs), sampled when the disease was refractory, from a patient treated with antithyroid drugs. This TCR was recovered from a woman aged 40-49 years with Graves disease. Donor details come from another sample of the same person, matched by shared clones. The nucleotide sequence reads TGTGCCAGCAGTTACCTGCTCGCAGAGGCGGGCACAGATACGCAGTATTTT. It is translated as CASSYLLAEAGTDTQYF.